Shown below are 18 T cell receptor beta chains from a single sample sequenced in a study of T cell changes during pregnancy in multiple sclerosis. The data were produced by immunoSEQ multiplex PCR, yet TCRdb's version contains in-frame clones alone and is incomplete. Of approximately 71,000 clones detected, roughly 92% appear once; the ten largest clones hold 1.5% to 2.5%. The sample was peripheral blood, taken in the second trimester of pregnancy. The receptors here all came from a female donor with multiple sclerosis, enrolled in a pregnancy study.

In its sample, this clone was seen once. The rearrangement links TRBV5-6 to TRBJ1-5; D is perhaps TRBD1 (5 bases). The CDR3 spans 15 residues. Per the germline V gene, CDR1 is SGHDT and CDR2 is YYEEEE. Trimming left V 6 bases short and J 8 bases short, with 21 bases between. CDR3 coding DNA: TGTGCCAGCACATTGGGGCCAGGACCGGTAGAGCCCCAGCATTTT. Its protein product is CASTLGPGPVEPQHF.

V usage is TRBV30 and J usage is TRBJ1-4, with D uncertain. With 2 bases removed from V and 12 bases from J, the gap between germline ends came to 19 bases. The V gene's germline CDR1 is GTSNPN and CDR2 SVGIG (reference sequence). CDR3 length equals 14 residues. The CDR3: CAWSPPTGRAELFF. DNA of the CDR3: TGTGCCTGGAGTCCCCCGACGGGGAGGGCGGAACTGTTTTTT.

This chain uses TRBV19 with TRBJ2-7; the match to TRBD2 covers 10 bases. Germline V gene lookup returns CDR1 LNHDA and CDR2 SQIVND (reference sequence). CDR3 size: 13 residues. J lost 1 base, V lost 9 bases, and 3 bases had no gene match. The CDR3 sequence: CASGTSVSYEQYF. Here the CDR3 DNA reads TGTGCCAGCGGGACTAGCGTTTCCTACGAGCAGTACTTC.

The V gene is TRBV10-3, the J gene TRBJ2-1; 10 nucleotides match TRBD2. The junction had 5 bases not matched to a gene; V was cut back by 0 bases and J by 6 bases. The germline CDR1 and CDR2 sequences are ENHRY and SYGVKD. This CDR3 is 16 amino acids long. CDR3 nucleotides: TGTGCCATCAGTGAGTCCACTAGCGGGGTTGGCAATGAGCAGTTCTTC. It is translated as CAISESTSGVGNEQFF.

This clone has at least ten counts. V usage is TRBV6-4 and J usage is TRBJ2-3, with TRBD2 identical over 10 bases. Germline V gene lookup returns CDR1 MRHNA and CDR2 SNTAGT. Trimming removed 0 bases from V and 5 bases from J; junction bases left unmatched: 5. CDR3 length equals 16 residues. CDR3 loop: CASSDSSGGAVDTQYF. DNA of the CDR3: TGTGCCAGCAGTGACTCGAGCGGGGGGGCCGTAGATACGCAGTATTTT.

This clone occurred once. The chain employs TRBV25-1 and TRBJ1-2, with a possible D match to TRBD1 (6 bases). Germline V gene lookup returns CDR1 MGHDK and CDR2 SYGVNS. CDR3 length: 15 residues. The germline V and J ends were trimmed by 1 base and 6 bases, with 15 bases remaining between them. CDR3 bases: TGTGCCAGCAGTGAATTGATGGGGGCGCGGGATGGCTACACCTTC. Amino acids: CASSELMGARDGYTF.

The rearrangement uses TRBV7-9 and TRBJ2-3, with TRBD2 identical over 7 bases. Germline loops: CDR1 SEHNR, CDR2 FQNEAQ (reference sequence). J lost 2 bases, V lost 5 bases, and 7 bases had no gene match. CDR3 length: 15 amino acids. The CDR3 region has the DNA TGTGCCAGCAGCCCACTACTAGCGAACACAGATACGCAGTATTTT. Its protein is CASSPLLANTDTQYF.

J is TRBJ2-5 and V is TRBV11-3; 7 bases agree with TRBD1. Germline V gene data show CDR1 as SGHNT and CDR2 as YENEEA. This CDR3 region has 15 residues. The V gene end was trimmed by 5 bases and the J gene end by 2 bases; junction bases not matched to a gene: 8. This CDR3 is CASSGRRTGQETQYF. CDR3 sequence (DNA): TGTGCCAGCAGCGGGCGGAGGACAGGTCAAGAGACCCAGTACTTC. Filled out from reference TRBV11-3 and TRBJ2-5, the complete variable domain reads EAGVVQSPRYKIIEKKQPVAFWCNPISGHNTLYWYLQNLGQGPELLIRYENEEAVDDSQLPKDRFSAERLKGVDSTLKIQPAELGDSAVYLCASSGRRTGQETQYFGPGTRLLVL.

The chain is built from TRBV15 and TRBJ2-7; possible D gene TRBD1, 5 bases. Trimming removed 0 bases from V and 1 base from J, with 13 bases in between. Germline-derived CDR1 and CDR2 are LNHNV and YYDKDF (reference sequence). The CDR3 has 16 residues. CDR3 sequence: CATSRDRGASSYEQYF. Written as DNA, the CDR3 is TGTGCCACCAGCAGAGATCGTGGGGCCAGTTCCTACGAGCAGTACTTC. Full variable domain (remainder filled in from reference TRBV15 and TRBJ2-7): DAMVIQNPRYQVTQFGKPVTLSCSQTLNHNVMYWYQQKSSQAPKLLFHYYDKDFNNEADTPDNFQSRRPNTSFCFLDIRSPGLGDTAMYLCATSRDRGASSYEQYFGPGTRLTVT.

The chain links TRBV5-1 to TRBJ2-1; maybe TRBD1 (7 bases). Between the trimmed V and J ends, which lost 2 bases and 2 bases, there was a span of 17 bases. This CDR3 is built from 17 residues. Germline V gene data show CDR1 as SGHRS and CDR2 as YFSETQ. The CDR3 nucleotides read TGCGCCAGCAGCTTCCGACGACAGGGAGGACCCTACAATGAGCAGTTCTTC. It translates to CASSFRRQGGPYNEQFF. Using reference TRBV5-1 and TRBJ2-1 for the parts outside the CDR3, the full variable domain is KAGVTQTPRYLIKTRGQQVTLSCSPISGHRSVSWYQQTPGQGLQFLFEYFSETQRNKGNFPGRFSGRQFSNSRSEMNVSTLELGDSALYLCASSFRRQGGPYNEQFFGPGTRLTVL.

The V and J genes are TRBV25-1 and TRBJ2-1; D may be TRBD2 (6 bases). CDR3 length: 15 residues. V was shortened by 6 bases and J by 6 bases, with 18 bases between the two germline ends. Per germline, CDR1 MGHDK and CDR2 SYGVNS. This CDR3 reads CASRAPGLDSNEQFF. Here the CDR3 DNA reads TGTGCCAGCAGGGCTCCGGGACTTGATTCCAATGAGCAGTTCTTC.

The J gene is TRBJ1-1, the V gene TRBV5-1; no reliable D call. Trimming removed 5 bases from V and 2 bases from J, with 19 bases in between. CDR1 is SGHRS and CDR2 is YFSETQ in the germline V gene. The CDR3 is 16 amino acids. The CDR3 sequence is CASRAQTTRGNTEAFF. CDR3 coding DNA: TGCGCCAGCAGGGCCCAAACTACACGGGGTAACACTGAAGCTTTCTTT. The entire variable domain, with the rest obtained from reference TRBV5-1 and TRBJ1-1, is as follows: KAGVTQTPRYLIKTRGQQVTLSCSPISGHRSVSWYQQTPGQGLQFLFEYFSETQRNKGNFPGRFSGRQFSNSRSEMNVSTLELGDSALYLCASRAQTTRGNTEAFFGQGTRLTVV.

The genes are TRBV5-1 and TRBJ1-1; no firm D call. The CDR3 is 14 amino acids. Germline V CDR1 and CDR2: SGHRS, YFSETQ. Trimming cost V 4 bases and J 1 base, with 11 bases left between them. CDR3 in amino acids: CASSRHGENTEAFF. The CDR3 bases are TGCGCCAGCAGCCGTCACGGGGAGAACACTGAAGCTTTCTTT.

CDR3: CASRSGQGSYEQYF. CDR3 DNA: TGTGCCAGCAGGTCTGGACAGGGTTCCTACGAGCAGTACTTC. The rearrangement uses TRBV6-5 and TRBJ2-7; 8 bases fit TRBD1. Germline V gives CDR1 MNHEY, CDR2 SVGAGI. J gave up 1 base and V 6 bases, and 5 bases lay outside the gene matches. This CDR3 is built from 14 residues.

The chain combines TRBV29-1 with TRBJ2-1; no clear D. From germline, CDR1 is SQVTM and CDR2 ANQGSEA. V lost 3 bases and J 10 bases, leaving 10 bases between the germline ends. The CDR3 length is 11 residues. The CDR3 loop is CSVDLLVEQFF. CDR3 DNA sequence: TGCAGCGTTGATCTATTGGTCGAGCAGTTCTTC.

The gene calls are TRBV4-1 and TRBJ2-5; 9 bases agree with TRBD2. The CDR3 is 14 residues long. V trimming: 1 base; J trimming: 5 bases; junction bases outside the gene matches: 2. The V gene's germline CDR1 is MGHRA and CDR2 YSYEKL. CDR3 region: CASSQVAGVETQYF. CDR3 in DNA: TGCGCCAGCAGCCAAGTAGCGGGGGTGGAGACCCAGTACTTC.

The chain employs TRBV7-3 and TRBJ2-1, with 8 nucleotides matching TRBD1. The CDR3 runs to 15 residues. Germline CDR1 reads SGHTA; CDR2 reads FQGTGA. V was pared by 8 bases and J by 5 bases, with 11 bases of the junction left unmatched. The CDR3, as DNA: TGTGCCAGCGCTGCCGGGACAGGACTCAACAATGAGCAGTTCTTC. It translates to CASAAGTGLNNEQFF.

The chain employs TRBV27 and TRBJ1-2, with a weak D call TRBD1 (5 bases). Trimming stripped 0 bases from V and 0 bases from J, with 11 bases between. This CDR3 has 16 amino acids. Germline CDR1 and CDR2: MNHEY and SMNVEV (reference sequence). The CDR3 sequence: CASSLSQAGANYGYTF. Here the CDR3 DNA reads TGTGCCAGCAGTTTATCCCAGGCGGGGGCTAACTATGGCTACACCTTC.